These 26 T cell receptor beta chains came from one sample sequenced in a study of OX40 agonist ivuxolimab in advanced cancers. Profiled with immunoSEQ multiplex PCR; TCRdb holds only in-frame clones, not every one. This table has roughly 80,000 clones, around 86% appearing once. Sequences were derived from CD4+ or CD8+ T cells sorted from blood, sampled in a trial of the OX40 agonist ivuxolimab. The source is an adult with an advanced solid tumor such as melanoma, head and neck, liver or kidney cancer.

The chain carries TRBV6-5 and TRBJ2-7, with 11 bases identical to TRBD2. Germline CDR1 MNHEY, CDR2 SVGAGI. The V and J ends lost 5 bases and 2 bases, in that order; junction bases with no gene match: 2. The CDR3 length is 14 residues. CDR3 amino acids: CASSVLAGAYEQYF. The CDR3 coding sequence is TGTGCCAGCAGTGTACTAGCGGGAGCCTACGAGCAGTACTTC.

This chain links TRBV6-4 with TRBJ1-4; D perhaps matches TRBD1 (5 bases). Trimming removed 7 bases at V and 1 base at J, with 13 bases between. The CDR3 is 15 residues long. The V gene's germline CDR1 is MRHNA and CDR2 SNTAGT. CDR3 bases: TGTGCCAGCATCACTGGGGGAGGAACTAATGAAAAACTGTTTTTT. This codes for CASITGGGTNEKLFF.

The chain links TRBV7-9 to TRBJ2-5; possibly TRBD2 for D (5 bases). The CDR3 is 14 residues long. The germline gives CDR1 SEHNR, CDR2 FQNEAQ (reference sequence). The V end lost 3 bases, the J end lost 5 bases, and 13 bases lay between the germline ends. This chain's CDR3 is CASSLRVGQETQYF. DNA of the CDR3: TGTGCCAGCAGCTTGAGGGTCGGGCAGGAGACCCAGTACTTC. The entire variable domain, with the rest obtained from reference TRBV7-9 and TRBJ2-5, is as follows: DTGVSQNPRHKITKRGQNVTFRCDPISEHNRLYWYRQTLGQGPEFLTYFQNEAQLEKSRLLSDRFSAERPKGSFSTLEIQRTEQGDSAMYLCASSLRVGQETQYFGPGTRLLVL.

Concerning this clone: At one of its ends the junction is not consistent with the germline gene, which may arise from a read error. J is TRBJ1-1 and V is TRBV6-4; D gene unclear. In germline, CDR1 is MRHNA, CDR2 SNTAGT. There are 15 residues in the CDR3. CDR3 region: CATSPTITPNTEAFF. The DNA of the CDR3 is TGTGCCACCAGTCCAACCATAACGCCGAACACTGAAGCTTTCTTT.

The chain carries TRBV7-8 and TRBJ1-1; 10 nucleotides match TRBD1. This CDR3 comprises 14 residues. The V gene's germline CDR1 is SGHVS and CDR2 FQNEAQ. V shed 5 bases, J shed 1 base, and the junction held 1 base outside the gene matches. The CDR3 sequence is CASSRDRGNTEAFF. DNA of the CDR3: TGTGCCAGCAGCCGGGACAGGGGGAACACTGAAGCTTTCTTT.

The rearrangement uses TRBV6-6 and TRBJ1-3; 7 bases align to TRBD1. From germline, CDR1 is MNHNY and CDR2 SVGAGI (reference sequence). The CDR3 is made up of 16 amino acids. The V segment lost 7 bases and the J segment 0 bases; nucleotides outside the gene matches: 9. The CDR3 loop reads CASNPGQKSSGNTIYF. CDR3 DNA sequence: TGTGCCAGCAATCCGGGACAGAAGAGCTCTGGAAACACCATATATTTT.

The chain couples TRBV6-6 to TRBJ2-7, with D possibly matching TRBD1 (6 bases). CDR1 is MNHNY, CDR2 SVGAGI, per germline (reference sequence). The CDR3 extends over 14 amino acids. V was pared by 6 bases and J by 7 bases, with 19 bases between. For the CDR3, the DNA is TGTGCCAGCAGACGCGCGGACAGATCCTGGGAGCAGTACTTC. It is translated as CASRRADRSWEQYF.

The CDR3 DNA reads as TGTGCCATCAGTGAGGGACAGGGGGACAATCAGCCCCAGCATTTT. Its protein is CAISEGQGDNQPQHF. The genes are TRBV10-3 and TRBJ1-5, with 10 bases lining up with TRBD1. Germline trimming cut 2 bases from V and 3 bases from J; bases unmatched to any gene: 1. The CDR3 runs 15 residues. The germline gives CDR1 ENHRY, CDR2 SYGVKD.

The chain couples TRBV6-5 to TRBJ2-7, with 9 nucleotides matching TRBD1. The CDR3 is 16 residues long. Germline V gives CDR1 MNHEY, CDR2 SVGAGI. Germline trimming cut 0 bases from V and 1 base from J; bases unmatched to any gene: 4. The CDR3 here is CASSYSGTGISYEQYF. CDR3 DNA sequence: TGTGCCAGCAGTTACTCGGGGACAGGGATTTCCTACGAGCAGTACTTC.

V gene TRBV2 combines with J gene TRBJ2-3; 13 bases fit TRBD2. V shed 6 bases and J 2 bases; nucleotides not matched to a gene: 5. The CDR3 runs to 16 residues. The germline V gene encodes CDR1 SNHLY and CDR2 FYNNEI. The CDR3 nucleotides read TGTGCCAGCAGGGAACTAGCGGGGGGGGACACAGATACGCAGTATTTT. It yields the protein CASRELAGGDTDTQYF.

The chain uses TRBV7-3 and TRBJ2-6; D is uncertain. V was cut by 5 bases and J by 2 bases, with 10 bases left in between. The CDR3 has 15 residues. In germline, CDR1 is SGHTA, CDR2 FQGTGA. The chain's CDR3 is CASSAGSAGANVLTF. CDR3 nucleotide sequence: TGTGCCAGCAGCGCAGGTTCCGCTGGGGCCAACGTCCTGACTTTC.

This chain connects TRBV6-1 to TRBJ1-4, with a weak D call TRBD1 (5 bases). CDR3 length: 15 amino acids. Between the trimmed V and J ends, which lost 4 bases and 7 bases, there was a span of 16 bases. Germline V lookup: CDR1 MNHNS, CDR2 SASEGT. The CDR3 coding sequence is TGTGCCAGCAGTGTTAATCAGGGTTACCCTGAAAAACTGTTTTTT. Its translation is CASSVNQGYPEKLFF.

CDR3 DNA: TGTGCCAGCGGCCACAGCCTAGGTCGCGGAAAACTGTTTTTT. As protein: CASGHSLGRGKLFF. The chain employs TRBV5-6 and TRBJ1-4; D is undetermined. There are 14 residues in the CDR3. Trimming removed 7 bases at V and 10 bases at J, with 20 bases between. CDR1 and CDR2 from the germline V gene are SGHDT and YYEEEE.

The rearrangement joins TRBV6-5 to TRBJ2-6, with no clear D. Germline loops: CDR1 MNHEY, CDR2 SVGAGI. The CDR3 extends over 16 amino acids. V gave up 0 bases and J gave up 0 bases, with 6 bases separating them. CDR3 sequence (DNA): TGTGCCAGCAGTTACTCGATAGACTCTGGGGCCAACGTCCTGACTTTC. Translation gives CASSYSIDSGANVLTF.

V usage is TRBV11-2 and J usage is TRBJ2-7; a weak D match, TRBD1 (7 bases). The germline V gene encodes CDR1 SGHAT and CDR2 FQNNGV. The CDR3 is 14 amino acids. Between the trimmed V and J ends, which lost 4 bases and 5 bases, there was a span of 15 bases. CDR3 in DNA: TGTGCCAGCAGCTCCGTGCAGGGGGGCCACGAGCAGTACGTC. Protein: CASSSVQGGHEQYV.

The rearrangement joins TRBV7-7 to TRBJ2-5; a possible D gene is TRBD2 (6 bases). V was trimmed by 5 bases and J by 1 base, leaving 14 bases between them. The CDR3 contains 15 residues. Per germline, CDR1 SSHAT and CDR2 FNYEAQ (reference sequence). The CDR3 here is CASSTLGTPQETQYF. CDR3 sequence (DNA): TGTGCCAGCAGCACTCTTGGGACTCCCCAAGAGACCCAGTACTTC.

The chain is built from TRBV7-3 and TRBJ1-1; D call uncertain. Germline V gives CDR1 SGHTA, CDR2 FQGTGA. V lost 5 bases and J lost 3, with 10 bases in between. The CDR3 spans 13 residues. The CDR3 region has the DNA TGTGCCAGCAGCGGTTCAGTCTACACTGAAGCTTTCTTT. Translating gives CASSGSVYTEAFF.

The rearrangement uses TRBV2 and TRBJ1-1; possible D gene TRBD1, 5 bases. The germline V gene encodes CDR1 SNHLY and CDR2 FYNNEI. The CDR3 length is 12 residues. Between the trimmed V and J ends, which lost 6 bases and 7 bases, there was a span of 12 bases. CDR3 amino acids: CASRVGTVEAFF. CDR3 sequence (DNA): TGTGCCAGCAGGGTGGGGACGGTTGAAGCTTTCTTT.

The chain links TRBV5-1 to TRBJ2-4, with D unclear. V lost 0 bases, J lost 0 bases, and 7 bases lay in between. Germline V gene lookup returns CDR1 SGHRS and CDR2 YFSETQ. The CDR3 runs 15 residues. CDR3: CASSLGLPAKNIQYF. CDR3 DNA: TGCGCCAGCAGCTTGGGACTCCCAGCCAAAAACATTCAGTACTTC.

The V call is TRBV11-2, the J call TRBJ2-5; a weak D match, TRBD1 (6 bases). The CDR3 has 13 residues. Germline CDR1 is SGHAT and CDR2 is FQNNGV. V was pared by 6 bases and J by 3 bases, with 11 bases between. The CDR3 here is CASRKQGKETQYF. CDR3 bases: TGTGCCAGCAGAAAACAGGGCAAAGAGACCCAGTACTTC.

The V call is TRBV2, the J call TRBJ2-1, with a weak D call TRBD1 (5 bases). Trimming pared 10 bases from V and 1 base from J, leaving 14 bases between. The length of the CDR3 is 14 residues. Looked up from germline, CDR1 is SNHLY and CDR2 is FYNNEI. The CDR3 loop is CATSIRQSYNEQFF. The CDR3 DNA reads as TGTGCCACCTCAATTAGACAGTCCTACAATGAGCAGTTCTTC. Drawing the rest from reference TRBV2 and TRBJ2-1, the complete variable domain is EPEVTQTPSHQVTQMGQEVILRCVPISNHLYFYWYRQILGQKVEFLVSFYNNEISEKSEIFDDQFSVERPDGSNFTLKIRSTKLEDSAMYFCATSIRQSYNEQFFGPGTRLTVL.

The V and J genes are TRBV30 and TRBJ2-7, with 11 positions matching TRBD2. Germline CDR1 reads GTSNPN; CDR2 reads SVGIG (reference sequence). Unmatched junction bases numbered 7, after V lost 5 bases and J lost 4 bases. The CDR3 covers 14 residues. CDR3: CAWQVAGGVYEQYF. The CDR3 DNA reads TGTGCCTGGCAGGTAGCGGGAGGGGTGTACGAGCAGTACTTC.

This chain uses TRBV29-1 with TRBJ2-1, with 10 bases matching TRBD2. CDR1 is SQVTM, CDR2 ANQGSEA, per germline. The CDR3 runs to 17 residues. J gave up 0 bases and V 5 bases, and 10 bases lay outside the gene matches. The CDR3 sequence is CSVRVAGGLSSYNEQFF. DNA for the CDR3: TGCAGCGTTCGGGTAGCGGGAGGCTTAAGCTCCTACAATGAGCAGTTCTTC.

The genes are TRBV11-2 and TRBJ2-5; 7 bases agree with TRBD1. The J segment lost 0 bases and the V segment lost 5 bases, leaving 3 bases of the junction unmatched. The CDR3 has 14 amino acids. Germline assignment: CDR1 SGHAT and CDR2 FQNNGV. The CDR3 DNA is TGTGCCAGCAGCCGAGACAGGGACCAAGAGACCCAGTACTTC. Translated: CASSRDRDQETQYF.

This chain connects TRBV7-2 to TRBJ2-1; no firm D call. This CDR3 contains 13 residues. Trimming left V 3 bases short and J 8 bases short, with 11 bases between. Germline CDR1 SGHTA, CDR2 FQGNSA. The CDR3 sequence: CASSFILGDEQFF. For the CDR3, the DNA is TGTGCCAGCAGCTTCATCTTGGGTGATGAGCAGTTCTTC.

This clone occurred once. The V and J genes are TRBV5-5 and TRBJ2-7; tentative D call: TRBD1 (6 bases). The CDR3 consists of 15 residues. The germline V gene encodes CDR1 SGHKS and CDR2 YYEKEE (reference sequence). The V end lost 2 bases, the J end lost 6 bases, and 18 bases lay between the germline ends. This chain's CDR3 is CASSFDGQPRGEQYF. Here the CDR3 DNA reads TGTGCCAGCAGCTTCGACGGACAGCCCAGGGGCGAGCAGTACTTC.